These 32 T cell receptor beta chains originate from one sample sequenced in a study of cytomegalovirus exposure and HLA in healthy donors. The study ran its PCR with 60 Vbeta and 13 Jbeta primers. TCRdb keeps only in-frame clones here, not all; method: immunoSEQ multiplex PCR. Here the sample spans 90,000 to 110,000 clones, about 81% being singletons. What was sequenced was PBMCs. Receptors were obtained from a man aged 25-45 years in good health and CMV-seronegative.

This clone was detected only once. The V gene is TRBV6-5, the J gene TRBJ2-7; 7 bases map to TRBD2. CDR1 is MNHEY, CDR2 SVGAGI, per germline. The CDR3 has 13 residues. The junction had 7 bases not matched to a gene; V was cut back by 4 bases and J by 7 bases. CDR3 sequence reads: CASSSWGGGEQYF. DNA of the CDR3: TGTGCCAGCAGTTCCTGGGGCGGGGGAGAGCAGTACTTC.

The chain recombines TRBV5-6 with TRBJ2-3; weak D call: TRBD1 (6 bases). The length of the CDR3 is 16 residues. Germline V gives CDR1 SGHDT, CDR2 YYEEEE. Trimming stripped 3 bases from V and 0 bases from J, with 14 bases between. The CDR3 nucleotides are TGTGCCAGCAGCTACCGGACAGTAGGTAGCACAGATACGCAGTATTTT. Protein sequence: CASSYRTVGSTDTQYF. The whole variable domain, remainder taken from reference TRBV5-6 and TRBJ2-3, is DAGVTQSPTHLIKTRGQQVTLRCSPKSGHDTVSWYQQALGQGPQFIFQYYEEEERQRGNFPDRFSGHQFPNYSSELNVNALLLGDSALYLCASSYRTVGSTDTQYFGPGTRLTVL.

This clone was seen a single time. V is TRBV30 and J is TRBJ2-7; 7 positions agree with TRBD1. The CDR3 extends over 15 amino acids. Losses at the gene ends were 0 bases for V and 0 bases for J; bases not matched to a gene: 5. The germline V gene encodes CDR1 GTSNPN and CDR2 SVGIG (reference sequence). The CDR3 nucleotides read TGTGCCTGGAGTGTAGGGGGCAGCCTCTCCTACGAGCAGTACTTC. This encodes CAWSVGGSLSYEQYF.

This clone was seen a single time. The rearrangement uses TRBV11-3 and TRBJ2-3; D is unresolved. CDR1 and CDR2 (germline): SGHNT, YENEEA. V shed 2 bases and J shed 2 bases, with 11 bases lying between them. The CDR3 consists of 15 residues. The chain's CDR3 is CASSLSSRVTDTQYF. CDR3 nucleotides: TGTGCCAGCAGCTTATCAAGTCGGGTCACAGATACGCAGTATTTT.

J is TRBJ2-2 and V is TRBV5-1, with 9 bases identical to TRBD2. CDR1 SGHRS and CDR2 YFSETQ come from the germline V gene. V dropped 3 bases and J dropped 8; count of bases not matched to a gene: 5. The CDR3 runs to 14 residues. The CDR3 is CASSSGLARGELFF. In nucleotides, the CDR3 is TGCGCCAGCAGCTCGGGACTAGCTAGAGGGGAGCTGTTTTTT.

This sequence joins TRBV7-9 and TRBJ1-2; D is unresolved. CDR1 SEHNR and CDR2 FQNEAQ come from the germline V gene (reference sequence). The CDR3 totals 15 residues. Trimming removed 2 bases from V and 7 bases from J, with 17 bases in between. CDR3 amino acids: CASSLRERDGGGYTF. In nucleotides, the CDR3 is TGTGCCAGCAGCTTAAGGGAGCGGGATGGTGGTGGCTACACCTTC.

This chain links TRBV5-6 with TRBJ2-7; 8 nucleotides align to TRBD2. The germline V gene encodes CDR1 SGHDT and CDR2 YYEEEE. Germline trimming cut 4 bases from V and 2 bases from J; bases unmatched to any gene: 8. This CDR3 region has 15 residues. Here the CDR3 DNA reads TGTGCCAGCAGCCCCAGAGCGGGAGAGGCCTACGAGCAGTACTTC. This gives the protein CASSPRAGEAYEQYF.

The gene calls are TRBV7-9 and TRBJ1-2, with 7 bases fitting TRBD1. The CDR3 length is 17 residues. Germline values: CDR1 SEHNR, CDR2 FQNEAQ (reference sequence). Losses at the gene ends were 4 bases for V and 0 bases for J; bases not matched to a gene: 11. Here the CDR3 DNA reads TGTGCCAGCAGCTCCCGAGAGGACAGGAGAGCTAACTATGGCTACACCTTC. It yields the protein CASSSREDRRANYGYTF.

The chain joins TRBV29-1 to TRBJ2-1; 9 nucleotides line up with TRBD1. The V segment lost 7 bases and the J segment 6 bases; nucleotides outside the gene matches: 16. The CDR3 sequence is 16 residues long. The germline V gene has CDR1 SQVTM and CDR2 ANQGSEA. Written as DNA, the CDR3 is TGCAGCGACACTAAACCGGGACAGGGAGAGATCAATGAGCAGTTCTTC. This encodes CSDTKPGQGEINEQFF.

The V gene is TRBV10-1, the J gene TRBJ1-1; no definite D call. V was pared by 2 bases and J by 3 bases, with 4 bases between. Looked up from germline, CDR1 is WNHNN and CDR2 is SYGVQD (reference sequence). The CDR3 is 12 amino acids. The CDR3 sequence: CASSERDTEAFF. The CDR3 coding sequence is TGCGCCAGCAGTGAGCGAGACACTGAAGCTTTCTTT.

This clone has only a few counts. This sequence joins TRBV6-1 and TRBJ1-4; 7 bases align to TRBD1. Germline V gene data show CDR1 as MNHNS and CDR2 as SASEGT. V lost 4 bases to trimming and J lost 4 bases; unmatched junction nucleotides: 3. This CDR3 spans 14 amino acids. CDR3 in amino acids: CASSGGTVNEKLFF. For the CDR3, the DNA is TGTGCCAGCAGTGGCGGGACAGTTAATGAAAAACTGTTTTTT.

This chain joins TRBV2 and TRBJ2-2; TRBD2 is a possible D gene (5 bases). This CDR3 has 14 amino acids. Trimming shortened V by 7 bases and J by 4 bases, and 13 bases separated the two germline ends. Looked up from germline, CDR1 is SNHLY and CDR2 is FYNNEI. The CDR3 sequence is CASTRTSSTGELFF. CDR3 nucleotides: TGTGCCAGCACTCGGACTTCGAGCACCGGGGAGCTGTTTTTT.

J is TRBJ1-2 and V is TRBV6-5, with TRBD1 matching 9 bases. J was trimmed by 6 bases and V by 2 bases; bases with no gene match: 1. This CDR3 contains 13 residues. The V gene's germline CDR1 is MNHEY and CDR2 SVGAGI. CDR3 protein: CASSYRDRDGYTF. In DNA, the CDR3 is TGTGCCAGCAGTTACCGGGACAGGGATGGCTACACCTTC.

CDR3 region: CASSASGTEGEKLFF. The CDR3 nucleotides read TGTGCCAGCAGTGCCTCCGGGACAGAGGGTGAAAAACTGTTTTTT. The chain uses TRBV6-1 and TRBJ1-4; the match to TRBD1 covers 7 bases. The CDR3 runs to 15 residues. The ends lost 4 bases at V and 7 bases at J; junction bases unmatched: 9. Germline loops: CDR1 MNHNS, CDR2 SASEGT.

The genes are TRBV7-2 and TRBJ2-3; TRBD2 agrees at 7 bases. CDR3 size: 14 residues. V was clipped by 5 bases and J by 6 bases; unmatched bases: 8. Germline lookup yields CDR1 SGHTA and CDR2 FQGNSA. DNA for the CDR3: TGTGCCAGCAGCGTCGGACTAGGGTCCGATACGCAGTATTTT. Translation: CASSVGLGSDTQYF.

In the case of this clone: A junction end diverges from the germline sequence, so it may reflect a read error. The chain employs TRBV5-1 and TRBJ1-1; D ambiguous. The CDR3 loop spans 14 amino acids. Germline CDR1 SGHRS, CDR2 YFSETQ. The CDR3 nucleotides are TGCGCCAGCAGTTTGGGCTTTTCGGACACTGAAGCTTTCTTT. Translating gives CASSLGFSDTEAFF. Complete variable domain (other parts from reference TRBV5-1 and TRBJ1-1): KAGVTQTPRYLIKTRGQQVTLSCSPISGHRSVSWYQQTPGQGLQFLFEYFSETQRNKGNFPGRFSGRQFSNSRSEMNVSTLELGDSALYLCASSLGFSDTEAFFGQGTRLTVV.

The rearrangement uses TRBV25-1 and TRBJ2-6; TRBD1 might be the D (6 bases). The CDR3 is made up of 18 amino acids. CDR1 and CDR2 (germline): MGHDK, SYGVNS. Trimming removed 0 bases from V and 2 bases from J, with 14 bases in between. Here the CDR3 reads CASSEYSQGSPGANVLTF. In DNA, the CDR3 is TGTGCCAGCAGTGAATACTCCCAGGGGAGTCCTGGGGCCAACGTCCTGACTTTC.

The rearrangement joins TRBV14 to TRBJ2-7, with a weak D call TRBD1 (7 bases). CDR1 and CDR2 (germline): SGHDN, FVKESK. This CDR3 contains 14 residues. Trimming pared 4 bases from V and 4 bases from J, leaving 14 bases between. The CDR3 reads CASSRQGLGYEQYF. In DNA, the CDR3 is TGTGCCAGCAGCCGACAGGGACTGGGGTACGAGCAGTACTTC.

The J gene is TRBJ2-5, the V gene TRBV5-4; TRBD2 aligns across 7 bases. After removal of 4 bases from V and 4 bases from J, the junction contained 13 bases not matched to a gene. The CDR3 has 16 amino acids. Germline values: CDR1 SGHNT, CDR2 YYREEE (reference sequence). CDR3 coding DNA: TGTGCCAGCAGCCCAAGCGGGGCTAGCGTTTCAGAGACCCAGTACTTC. Its protein is CASSPSGASVSETQYF. Based on the CDR3 plus reference TRBV5-4 and TRBJ2-5, the full variable domain is ETGVTQSPTHLIKTRGQQVTLRCSSQSGHNTVSWYQQALGQGPQFIFQYYREEENGRGNFPPRFSGLQFPNYSSELNVNALELDDSALYLCASSPSGASVSETQYFGPGTRLLVL.

The chain links TRBV7-3 to TRBJ1-1; D call uncertain. The CDR3 is made up of 13 amino acids. V lost 6 bases and J 1 base, leaving 9 bases between the germline ends. From germline, CDR1 is SGHTA and CDR2 FQGTGA. This chain's CDR3 is CASSLRENTEAFF. The CDR3 nucleotides read TGTGCCAGCAGTCTGCGGGAGAACACTGAAGCTTTCTTT.

J is TRBJ2-1 and V is TRBV7-2; a weak D match, TRBD2 (5 bases). Germline CDR1 is SGHTA and CDR2 is FQGNSA. The ends were cut back, 2 bases at V and 12 bases at J, with 11 bases in the middle. The CDR3 covers 12 residues. The CDR3, as DNA: TGTGCCAGCAGCTTACTGCGGGCGGGGCAGTTCTTC. Encoded protein: CASSLLRAGQFF.

This rearrangement joins TRBV9 to TRBJ2-1, with D maybe TRBD2 (6 bases). CDR1 is SGDLS and CDR2 is YYNGEE in the germline V gene. The CDR3 covers 17 residues. The V and J ends lost 4 bases and 0 bases respectively, with 17 bases between them. CDR3 nucleotide sequence: TGTGCCAGCAGCCTCGCCTTAGCGGAGGCCTCCTACAATGAGCAGTTCTTC. This gives the protein CASSLALAEASYNEQFF.

V is TRBV7-6 and J is TRBJ1-5; D uncertain. V lost 2 bases and J lost 4, with 9 bases in between. The germline CDR1 and CDR2 sequences are SGHVS and FNYEAQ. This CDR3 spans 14 amino acids. In DNA, the CDR3 is TGTGCCAGCAGCTTATATGACAAAAATCAGCCCCAGCATTTT. Its translation: CASSLYDKNQPQHF.

The chain has TRBV7-3 and TRBJ2-3; 12 nucleotides agree with TRBD2. In germline, CDR1 is SGHTA, CDR2 FQGTGA. Unmatched junction bases numbered 7, after V lost 5 bases and J lost 4 bases. This CDR3 spans 16 amino acids. The CDR3 nucleotides are TGTGCCAGCAGCGCAGGCCCTAGCGGGAGGGCAGATACGCAGTATTTT. It encodes CASSAGPSGRADTQYF.

The CDR3 DNA follows: TGTGCCAGCAGTTGGGACCGGGACAGGTACGATGGCTACACCTTC. Residues: CASSWDRDRYDGYTF. The chain links TRBV27 to TRBJ1-2, with 8 bases aligning to TRBD1. The CDR3 totals 15 residues. Trimming took 4 bases from V and 6 from J; bases not matched to a gene: 10. Per the germline V gene, CDR1 is MNHEY and CDR2 is SMNVEV (reference sequence).

This chain links TRBV2 with TRBJ2-2; possible D gene TRBD2, 5 bases. Germline lookup yields CDR1 SNHLY and CDR2 FYNNEI. This CDR3 has 15 residues. V lost 6 bases, J lost 1 base, and 12 bases lay in between. The CDR3 DNA reads TGTGCCAGCAGGAGGGAGAAACTGAACACCGGGGAGCTGTTTTTT. Translating it yields CASRREKLNTGELFF.

The CDR3 spells CASSSRAGNIYEQYF. In DNA form, the CDR3 reads TGTGCCAGCAGCTCCCGTGCAGGGAACATCTACGAGCAGTACTTC. J is TRBJ2-7 and V is TRBV7-2; perhaps TRBD1 as D (5 bases). CDR1 SGHTA and CDR2 FQGNSA come from the germline V gene. The CDR3 is 15 amino acids. Trimming removed 4 bases from V and 3 bases from J, with 16 bases in between.

The chain carries TRBV7-9 and TRBJ1-1, with 9 bases matching TRBD1. The germline gives CDR1 SEHNR, CDR2 FQNEAQ (reference sequence). J lost 0 bases, V lost 4 bases, and 3 bases had no gene match. There are 15 residues in the CDR3. CDR3 loop: CASSWTGVMNTEAFF. CDR3 DNA: TGTGCCAGCAGCTGGACAGGGGTTATGAACACTGAAGCTTTCTTT.

The CDR3 nucleotides read TGCAGCGTCAGACAGGGGTCGACCACCGGGGAGCTGTTTTTT. This sequence encodes CSVRQGSTTGELFF. This sequence joins TRBV29-1 and TRBJ2-2; 8 bases line up with TRBD1. V lost 6 bases to trimming and J lost 4 bases; unmatched junction nucleotides: 7. The CDR3 covers 14 residues. Germline values: CDR1 SQVTM, CDR2 ANQGSEA.

V and J are TRBV28 and TRBJ2-2, with 7 bases that match TRBD2. Germline-derived CDR1 and CDR2 are MDHEN and SYDVKM. Unmatched junction bases numbered 3, after V lost 3 bases and J lost 5 bases. This CDR3 has 14 residues. CDR3: CASSLYGGTGELFF. In nucleotides, the CDR3 is TGTGCCAGCAGTTTGTACGGGGGGACCGGGGAGCTGTTTTTT.

The J gene is TRBJ1-4, the V gene TRBV7-9; TRBD1 matches 7 bases. Germline V gene data show CDR1 as SEHNR and CDR2 as FQNEAQ (reference sequence). CDR3 size: 17 residues. CDR3: CAGEDVGGSATNEKLFF. The CDR3 bases are TGTGCAGGAGAAGACGTAGGGGGCAGTGCAACTAATGAAAAACTGTTTTTT.

There are a few counts of this clone. The gene calls are TRBV30 and TRBJ1-1; perhaps TRBD1 as D (5 bases). V dropped 2 bases and J dropped 4 bases, with 8 bases sitting between them. This CDR3 comprises 12 residues. Per germline, CDR1 GTSNPN and CDR2 SVGIG (reference sequence). In nucleotides, the CDR3 is TGTGCCTGGAGTCCTACAGGCACTGAAGCTTTCTTT. Amino acids: CAWSPTGTEAFF.